This record concerns one T cell receptor beta chain sequence. Its antigen is still unknown. The sample holds no much larger clone one base away, and base qualities are not on file. Library preparation used the immunoSEQ multiplex PCR assay. This is the immuneACCESS table as TCRdb keeps it, with only in-frame sequences that have V and J called. A part of the clones is gone; compared with another copy, unresolved V genes explain less than half, and the rest is unexplained. The sample table holds under 700,000 clones, of which around three quarters were seen once. The top ten constitute approximately 0.013% of the sample. This entry comes from a study of shared T cell receptors in the human thymus (dated by TCRdb to about 2021). Study-level background: The study examined how self-reactive, shared T-cell receptor alpha chains are generated in the human thymus.

This sample was also put to use in a study of human thymus T cells. According to the second study: In Finland, the donors were immunologically healthy infants who were having open corrective cardiac surgery for congenital heart defects. Thymus tissue was obtained as surgical resects removed during corrective cardiac surgery. V and J gene segment usage appeared biased in both thymic and peripheral blood repertoires. The related research reported highly overlapping thymic TCR repertoires among unrelated individuals. The study used roughly 8 infant thymus samples plus four related peripheral blood samples to characterize TCR alpha and beta repertoires. Donor ages ranged from roughly 6 to 250 days, and the cohort comprised five to seven male and two female infants. After being mechanically released from the tissue, thymocytes were kept at -70 degrees C in pellets of roughly 9.5-32 million cells. A QIAsymphony instrument was used to extract genomic DNA from the frozen cell pellets. Using the immunoSEQ multiplex PCR assay, the TCRB and TCRAD loci were amplified from a standardized quantity of quality-controlled genomic DNA. The V(D)J region was spanned by amplicons of a length sufficient to cover the CDR3 and to identify V and J genes. The commercial immunoSEQ service was used to sequence amplicons on an Illumina platform. Primer bias and sequencing errors were corrected as previously described, and TCRAD and TCRB definitions were based on the IMGT database. immunoSEQ Analyzer 3.0 and VDJTools were used for repertoire analysis, which covered basic statistics, V/J segment usage, diversity estimates, rarefaction and pairwise overlap. To estimate diversity, the Chao1, ChaoE, Efron-Thisted, Shannon and inverse Simpson indices were applied, and diversity was also estimated on datasets down-sampled to the smallest sample. For repertoire overlap, CDR3 nucleotide sequence, V gene and J gene had to match strictly, and clustering was done by Jaccard-based multidimensional scaling. On average, thymus samples yielded hundreds of thousands of unique TCRB clonotypes, whereas blood samples yielded about 84,000.

The sequencing sample was made of thymocytes. This sequence was found in a boy under two years old with a congenital heart defect. Donor details come from another sample of the same person, matched by shared clones.

The CDR3 protein is CASSQELAGVDTDTQYF. The bases read TGCGCCAGCAGCCAAGAACTTGCGGGGGTGGACACAGATACGCAGTATTTT. The V and J genes are TRBV4-3 and TRBJ2-3; 7 junctional bases match TRBD2. The germline V gene yields LGHNA for CDR1 and YSLEER for CDR2. V is pruned by 0 bases and J by 2 bases, leaving 8 bases of the junction without a gene match. Counted from cysteine to phenylalanine, this CDR3 has 17 amino acids. The kept DNA is CDR3 alone, 51 bases in frame from the first base.